This TCR beta chain is from a study of cytomegalovirus exposure and HLA in healthy donors. Study in general: A data release that came early held about 89 million unique TCRs from HLA-typed donors.

From germline, CDR1 is WNHNN and CDR2 SYGVQD (reference sequence). V lost 3 bases and J lost 2, with 9 bases in between. CDR3 length equals 14 residues. Study results and caveats: Researchers left out some V segments, among them TRBV6-2 and TRBV6-3, as indistinguishable. It was reported that TCR beta sequences correctly inferred the HLA-A and HLA-B alleles for most subjects.

The primer mix had 60 Vbeta and 13 Jbeta primers. Sequenced by immunoSEQ multiplex PCR; TCRdb stores in-frame clones only, minus some. The sample lists under 100,000 clones, 10% occurring once. This clone was counted between two and nine times. Its target is unknown. Sequenced input: PBMCs. V and J are TRBV10-1 and TRBJ2-3; D is perhaps TRBD1 (5 bases). This clonotype was sampled from a man in his fifties or sixties in good health and CMV-seropositive. In nucleotides, the CDR3 is TGCGCCAGCAGTGAAAGACAGCTCACAGATACGCAGTATTTT. Its protein is CASSERQLTDTQYF.